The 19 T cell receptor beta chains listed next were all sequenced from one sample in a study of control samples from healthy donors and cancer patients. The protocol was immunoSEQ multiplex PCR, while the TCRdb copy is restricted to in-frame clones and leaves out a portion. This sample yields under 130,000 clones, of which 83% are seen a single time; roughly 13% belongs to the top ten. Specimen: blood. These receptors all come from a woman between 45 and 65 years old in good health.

CDR3 sequence: CASSLGLAGGYNEQFF. The CDR3 DNA reads TGTGCCAGCAGTCTTGGACTAGCGGGAGGTTACAATGAGCAGTTCTTC. The chain uses TRBV11-3 and TRBJ2-1; 14 positions agree with TRBD2. J lost 4 bases, V lost 6 bases, and 5 bases had no gene match. This CDR3 region has 16 residues. Germline loops: CDR1 SGHNT, CDR2 YENEEA.

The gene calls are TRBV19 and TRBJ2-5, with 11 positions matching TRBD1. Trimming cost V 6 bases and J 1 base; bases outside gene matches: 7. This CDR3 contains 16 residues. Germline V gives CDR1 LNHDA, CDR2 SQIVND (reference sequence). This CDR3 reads CASRAGTGGRQETQYF. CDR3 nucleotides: TGTGCCAGTAGAGCTGGGACAGGGGGTCGCCAAGAGACCCAGTACTTC.

The CDR3 spells CATSDSRAGGRANEQFF. DNA of the CDR3: TGTGCCACCAGTGACAGTCGCGCTGGCGGGAGGGCCAATGAGCAGTTCTTC. The genes are TRBV24-1 and TRBJ2-1; 9 bases fit TRBD2. J lost 6 bases, V lost 4 bases, and 12 bases had no gene match. The CDR3 totals 17 residues. Per the germline V gene, CDR1 is KGHDR and CDR2 is SFDVKD.

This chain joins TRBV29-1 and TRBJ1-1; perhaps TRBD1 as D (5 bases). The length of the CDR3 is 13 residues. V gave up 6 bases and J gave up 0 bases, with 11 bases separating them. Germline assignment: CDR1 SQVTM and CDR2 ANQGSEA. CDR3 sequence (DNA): TGCAGCGTAGAGGGACGGTTGAACACTGAAGCTTTCTTT. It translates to CSVEGRLNTEAFF. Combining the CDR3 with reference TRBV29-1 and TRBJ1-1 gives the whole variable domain SAVISQKPSRDICQRGTSLTIQCQVDSQVTMMFWYRQQPGQSLTLIATANQGSEATYESGFVIDKFPISRPNLTFSTLTVSNMSPEDSSIYLCSVEGRLNTEAFFGQGTRLTVV.

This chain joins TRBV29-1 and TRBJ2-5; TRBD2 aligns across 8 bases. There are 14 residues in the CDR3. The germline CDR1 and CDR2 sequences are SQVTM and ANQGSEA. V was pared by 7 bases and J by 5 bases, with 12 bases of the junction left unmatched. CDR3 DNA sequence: TGCAGCGCCAGCAGCGGGGGCGGGGGGGAGACCCAGTACTTC. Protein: CSASSGGGGETQYF.

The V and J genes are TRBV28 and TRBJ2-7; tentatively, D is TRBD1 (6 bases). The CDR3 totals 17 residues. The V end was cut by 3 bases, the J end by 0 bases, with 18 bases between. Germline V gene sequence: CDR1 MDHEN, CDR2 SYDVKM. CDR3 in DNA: TGTGCCAGCAGTTTTTTTTCTGGGGGACAAATCTCCTACGAGCAGTACTTC. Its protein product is CASSFFSGGQISYEQYF. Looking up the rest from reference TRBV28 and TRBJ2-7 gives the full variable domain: DVKVTQSSRYLVKRTGEKVFLECVQDMDHENMFWYRQDPGLGLRLIYFSYDVKMKEKGDIPEGYSVSREKKERFSLILESASTNQTSMYLCASSFFSGGQISYEQYFGPGTRLTVT.

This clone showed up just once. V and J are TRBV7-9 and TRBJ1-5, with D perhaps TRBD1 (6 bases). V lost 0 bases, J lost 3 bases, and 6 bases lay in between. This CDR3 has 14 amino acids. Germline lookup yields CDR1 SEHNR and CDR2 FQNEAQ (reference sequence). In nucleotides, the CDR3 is TGTGCCAGCAGCTTAGCGGGGGCCAATCAGCCCCAGCATTTT. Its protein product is CASSLAGANQPQHF.

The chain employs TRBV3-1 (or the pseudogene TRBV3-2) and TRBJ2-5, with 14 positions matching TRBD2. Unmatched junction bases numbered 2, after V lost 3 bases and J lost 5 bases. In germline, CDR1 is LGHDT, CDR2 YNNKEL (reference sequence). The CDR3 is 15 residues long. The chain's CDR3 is CASSQGLAGAETQYF. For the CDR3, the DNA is TGTGCCAGCAGCCAGGGACTAGCGGGGGCCGAGACCCAGTACTTC.

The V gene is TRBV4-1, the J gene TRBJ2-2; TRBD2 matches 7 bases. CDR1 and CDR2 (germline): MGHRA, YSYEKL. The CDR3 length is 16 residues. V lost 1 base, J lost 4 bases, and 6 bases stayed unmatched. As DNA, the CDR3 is TGCGCCAGCAGCCAAGTGGGGGGGTTTGGCACCGGGGAGCTGTTTTTT. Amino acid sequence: CASSQVGGFGTGELFF.

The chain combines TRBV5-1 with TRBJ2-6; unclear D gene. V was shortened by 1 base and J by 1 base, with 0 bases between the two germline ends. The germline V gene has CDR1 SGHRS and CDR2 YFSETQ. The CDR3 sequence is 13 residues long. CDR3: CASSLSGANVLTF. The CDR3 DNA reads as TGCGCCAGCAGCTTGTCTGGGGCCAACGTCCTGACTTTC.

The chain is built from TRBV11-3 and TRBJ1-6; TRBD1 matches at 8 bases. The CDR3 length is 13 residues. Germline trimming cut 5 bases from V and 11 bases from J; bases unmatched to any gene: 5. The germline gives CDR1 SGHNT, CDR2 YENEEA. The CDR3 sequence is CASSIKQGAPLHF. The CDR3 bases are TGTGCCAGCAGCATCAAACAGGGGGCACCCCTCCACTTT.

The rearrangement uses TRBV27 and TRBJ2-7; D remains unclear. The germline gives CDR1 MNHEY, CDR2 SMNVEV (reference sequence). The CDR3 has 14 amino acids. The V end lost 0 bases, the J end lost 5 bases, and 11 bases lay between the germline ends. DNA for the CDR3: TGTGCCAGCAGTTTATCGGGCAGGTCAGACGAGCAGTACTTC. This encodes CASSLSGRSDEQYF.

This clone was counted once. The CDR3 spells CASSEGAGTGNTIYF. CDR3 DNA: TGTGCCAGCAGTGAAGGAGCCGGGACAGGAAACACCATATATTTT. The chain couples TRBV6-1 to TRBJ1-3; a possible D gene is TRBD1 (6 bases). The CDR3 runs 15 residues. Trimming cost V 1 base and J 4 bases, with 11 bases left between them. Germline V gives CDR1 MNHNS, CDR2 SASEGT.

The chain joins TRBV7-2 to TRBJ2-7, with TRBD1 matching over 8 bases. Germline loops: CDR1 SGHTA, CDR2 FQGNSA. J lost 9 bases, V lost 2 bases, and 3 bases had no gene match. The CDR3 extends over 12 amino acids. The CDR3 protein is CASSLWGTGQYF. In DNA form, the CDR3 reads TGTGCCAGCAGCTTATGGGGGACAGGGCAGTACTTC. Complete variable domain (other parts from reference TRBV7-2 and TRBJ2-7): GAGVSQSPSNKVTEKGKDVELRCDPISGHTALYWYRQSLGQGLEFLIYFQGNSAPDKSGLPSDRFSAERTGGSVSTLTIQRTQQEDSAVYLCASSLWGTGQYFGPGTRLTVT.

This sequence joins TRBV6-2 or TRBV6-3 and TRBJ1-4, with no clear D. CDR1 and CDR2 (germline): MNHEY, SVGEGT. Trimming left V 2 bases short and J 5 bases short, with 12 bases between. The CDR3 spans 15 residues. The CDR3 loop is CASSYGITGNEKLFF. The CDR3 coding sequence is TGTGCCAGCAGTTACGGCATCACCGGAAATGAAAAACTGTTTTTT.

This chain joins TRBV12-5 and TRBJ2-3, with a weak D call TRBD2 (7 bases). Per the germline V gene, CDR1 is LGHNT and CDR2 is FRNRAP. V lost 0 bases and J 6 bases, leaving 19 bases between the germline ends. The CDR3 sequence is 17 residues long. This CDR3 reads CASGLVRGRGEGDTQYF. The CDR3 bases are TGTGCTAGTGGTTTGGTTCGAGGTAGGGGGGAGGGGGATACGCAGTATTTT.

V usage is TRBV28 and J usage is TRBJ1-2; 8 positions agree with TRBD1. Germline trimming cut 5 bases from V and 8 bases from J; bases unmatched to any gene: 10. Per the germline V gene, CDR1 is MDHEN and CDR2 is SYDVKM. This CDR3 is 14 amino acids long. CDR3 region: CASSKGQESAGYTF. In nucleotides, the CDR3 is TGTGCCAGCAGTAAGGGACAGGAGAGCGCGGGCTACACCTTC.

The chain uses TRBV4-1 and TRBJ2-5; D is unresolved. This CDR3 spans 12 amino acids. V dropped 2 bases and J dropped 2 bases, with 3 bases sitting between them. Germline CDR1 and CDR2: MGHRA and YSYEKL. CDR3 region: CASSQPQETQYF. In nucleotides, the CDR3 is TGCGCCAGCAGCCAACCTCAAGAGACCCAGTACTTC.

The CDR3 nucleotides read TGTGCCAGCAGCCGCGGGCTAAACACTGAAGCTTTCTTT. Translated, it gives CASSRGLNTEAFF. The rearrangement links TRBV4-2 to TRBJ1-1; no clear D gene. Trimming took off 4 bases at V and 2 bases at J, with 8 bases between the two ends. This CDR3 is 13 amino acids long. CDR1 is LGHNA, CDR2 YNFKEQ, per germline.